The TCR beta chain described here comes from a study of T cell responses to AZD1222 COVID-19 vaccine. Germline lookup yields CDR1 SGHDT and CDR2 YYEEEE. The CDR3 runs 12 residues. Trimming stripped 4 bases from V and 2 bases from J, with 5 bases between. Profiling relied on immunoSEQ multiplex PCR, and the TCRdb table lists in-frame clones only, not all of them. The sample lists approximately 70,000 clones, about four fifths occurring once. The receptor's source is an adult in good health. The chain combines TRBV5-6 with TRBJ2-3; unclear D gene. The material was peripheral blood, obtained on day 0 of AZD1222 vaccination. The DNA for the CDR3 is TGTGCCAGCAGCCCAGACACAGATACGCAGTATTTT. Its translation: CASSPDTDTQYF.